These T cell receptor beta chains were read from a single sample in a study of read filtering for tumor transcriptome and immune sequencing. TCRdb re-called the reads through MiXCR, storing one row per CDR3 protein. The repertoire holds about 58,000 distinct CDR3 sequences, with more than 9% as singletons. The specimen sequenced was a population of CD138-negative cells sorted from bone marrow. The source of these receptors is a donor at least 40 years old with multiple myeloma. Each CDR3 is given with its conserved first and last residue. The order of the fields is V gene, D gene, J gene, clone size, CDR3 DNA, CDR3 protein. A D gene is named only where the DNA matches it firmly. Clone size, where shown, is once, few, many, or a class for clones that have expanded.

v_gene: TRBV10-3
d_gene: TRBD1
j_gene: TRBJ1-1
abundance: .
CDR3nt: TGTGCCATCAGCTACAGGGGAACTGAAGCTTTCTTT
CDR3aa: CAISYRGTEAFF

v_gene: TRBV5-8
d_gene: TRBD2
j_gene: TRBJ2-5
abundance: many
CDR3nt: TGTGCCAGCAGCTTGGATAGCGGGGGGCAAGAGACCCAGTACTTC
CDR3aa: CASSLDSGGQETQYF

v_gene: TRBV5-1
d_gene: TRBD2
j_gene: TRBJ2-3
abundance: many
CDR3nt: TGCGCCAGCAGCCCGAGTCTTGTGGGACTAGCCCCAGATACGCAGTATTTT
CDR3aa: CASSPSLVGLAPDTQYF

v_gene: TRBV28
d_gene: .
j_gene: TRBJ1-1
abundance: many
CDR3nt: TGTGCCAGCAGTTTATCCGGGGTTACTGAAGCTTTCTTT
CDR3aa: CASSLSGVTEAFF

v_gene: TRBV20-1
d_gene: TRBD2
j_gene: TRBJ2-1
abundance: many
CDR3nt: TGCAGTGCTAGTAAAGGGACTAGCGGTAATGAGCAGTTCTTC
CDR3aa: CSASKGTSGNEQFF

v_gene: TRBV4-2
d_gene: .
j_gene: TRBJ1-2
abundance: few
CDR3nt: TGTGCCAGCAGCCGGGGGGGGCAGGAGGACTATGGCTACACCTTC
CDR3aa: CASSRGGQEDYGYTF

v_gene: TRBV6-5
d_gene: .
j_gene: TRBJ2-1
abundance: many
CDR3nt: TGTGCCAGCAGTTATGGGAGAACTGGGGGTCGCGGCGATGAGCAGTTCTTC
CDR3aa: CASSYGRTGGRGDEQFF

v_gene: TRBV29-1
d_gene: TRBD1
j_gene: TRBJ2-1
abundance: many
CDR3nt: TGCAGCGTTAGGAGACAGGGGGCGACGAATGAGCAGTTCTTC
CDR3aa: CSVRRQGATNEQFF

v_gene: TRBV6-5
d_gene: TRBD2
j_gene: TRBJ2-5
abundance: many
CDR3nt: TGTGCCAGCAGTTACTCTCCCATGAAGGTAGCGGGACAAGAGACCCAGTACTTC
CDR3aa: CASSYSPMKVAGQETQYF

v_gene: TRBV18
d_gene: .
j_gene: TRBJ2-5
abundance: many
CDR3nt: TGTGCCAGCTCACCACCGGAGGCAGGGCGAGAGACCCAGTACTTC
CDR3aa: CASSPPEAGRETQYF

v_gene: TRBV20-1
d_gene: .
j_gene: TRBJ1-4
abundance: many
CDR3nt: TGCAGTGCTACAGACCGTGGAAGGGGAGGGGAAAAACTGTTTTTT
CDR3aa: CSATDRGRGGEKLFF

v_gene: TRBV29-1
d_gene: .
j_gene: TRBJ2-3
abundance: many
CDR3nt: TGCAGCGTTGATATGCGTACAGATACGCAGTATTTT
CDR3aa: CSVDMRTDTQYF

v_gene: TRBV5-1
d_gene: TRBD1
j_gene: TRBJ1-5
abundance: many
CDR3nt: TGCGCCAGCAGCCCGAGACCGCAGGGGGAGGGCAATCAGCCCCAGCATTTT
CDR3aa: CASSPRPQGEGNQPQHF

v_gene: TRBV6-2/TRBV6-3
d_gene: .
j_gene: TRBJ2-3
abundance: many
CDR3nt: TGTGCCAGCACCTCACCCCCGAGAGATACGCAGTATTTT
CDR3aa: CASTSPPRDTQYF

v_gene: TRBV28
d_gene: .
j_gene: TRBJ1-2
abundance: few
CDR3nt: TGTGCCAGCAGTTTATCCCCAGGACCTAAGGGTGGCTACACCTTC
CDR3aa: CASSLSPGPKGGYTF

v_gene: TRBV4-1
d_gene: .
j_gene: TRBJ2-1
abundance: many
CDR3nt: TGCGCCAGCAGCCAAGCCTTGTCAGTCGGACGCTACAATGAGCAGTTCTTC
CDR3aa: CASSQALSVGRYNEQFF